This is a list of T cell receptor beta chains from one sample in a study of T cell repertoires in cytomegalovirus infection. TCRdb analysed the reads with MiXCR anew, one entry per CDR3 protein. The sample has hundreds of thousands of distinct CDR3 sequences, less than 40% seen once. The sequenced sample consisted of PBMCs. Receptors originate from a human donor in good health (CMV status not recorded). Some clones in this sample may be carry-over from other donors' samples. The CDR3 runs from the conserved cysteine through the conserved F or W. Each record gives: CDR3 length, clone size, V gene, D gene, J gene, CDR3 protein, CDR3 DNA. A D gene is named only where the DNA matches it firmly. Size is stated for part of the rows, as once, few or many counts, or as a class when the clone is expanded.

15	.	TRBV28	TRBD1	TRBJ1-2	CASSFTTTGLGGYTF	TGTGCCAGCAGTTTTACAACGACAGGGTTGGGGGGCTACACCTTC
17	.	TRBV7-2	TRBD2	TRBJ2-5	CASSLVGRGGTQETQYF	TGTGCCAGCAGCTTAGTCGGGCGGGGGGGGACCCAAGAGACCCAGTACTTC
18	many	TRBV7-2	.	TRBJ2-7	CASSFRHGGMRGGYEQYF	TGTGCCAGCAGCTTCCGTCACGGAGGGATGAGAGGGGGATACGAGCAGTACTTC
12	many	TRBV10-1	.	TRBJ1-5	CASSETRQPQHF	TGCGCCAGCAGTGAAACTCGGCAGCCCCAGCATTTT
19	.	TRBV2	.	TRBJ1-5	CASSEIGPGGLYSNQPQHF	TGTGCCAGCAGTGAAATTGGTCCCGGGGGGCTCTATAGCAATCAGCCCCAGCATTTT
14	.	TRBV2	.	TRBJ1-5	CASRGGGNGQPQHF	TGTGCCAGCAGGGGGGGGGGAAACGGCCAGCCCCAGCATTTT
12	.	TRBV28	.	TRBJ1-2	CASSLPGYGYTF	TGTGCCAGCAGTTTACCCGGCTATGGCTACACCTTC
12	.	TRBV29-1	.	TRBJ1-1	CSVFSLNTEAFF	TGCAGCGTTTTCAGCCTCAACACTGAAGCTTTCTTT
16	few	TRBV4-1	.	TRBJ2-5	CASSQEGGRGQETQYF	TGCGCCAGCAGCCAAGAAGGCGGCAGGGGTCAAGAGACCCAGTACTTC
15	.	TRBV12-5	TRBD1	TRBJ1-5	CASWDDRGCNQPQNF	TGTGCTAGTTGGGACGACAGGGGCTGCAATCAGCCCCAGAATTTT
14	few	TRBV5-5	.	TRBJ2-7	CASSFTGNLYEQYF	TGTGCCAGCAGCTTTACAGGGAACCTCTACGAGCAGTACTTC
18	few	TRBV10-3	TRBD1	TRBJ2-6	CAIRAIQGASSGANVLTF	TGTGCCATCAGAGCGATACAGGGGGCGAGCTCTGGGGCCAACGTCCTGACTTTC
18	.	TRBV2	.	TRBJ1-2	CASRAFVTGQSLNYGYTF	TGTGCCAGCAGGGCCTTTGTGACCGGACAGTCGCTTAACTATGGCTACACCTTC
14	few	TRBV7-2	TRBD1	TRBJ2-7	CASSAGTGESEQYF	TGTGCCAGCAGCGCCGGGACAGGGGAAAGCGAGCAGTACTTC
12	.	TRBV10-3	.	TRBJ2-7	CAVRDTAYEQYF	TGTGCCGTAAGGGACACAGCCTACGAGCAGTACTTC
12	.	TRBV6-6	.	TRBJ2-1	CASSYSFNEQFF	TGTGCCAGCAGTTACTCGTTTAATGAGCAGTTCTTC
15	few	TRBV7-3	TRBD2	TRBJ2-5	CASSLGSGGTETQYF	TGTGCCAGCAGCTTAGGGAGCGGGGGGACGGAGACCCAGTACTTC
16	.	TRBV11-1	.	TRBJ1-1	CASSLVWGTANTEAFF	TGTGCCAGCAGCTTAGTATGGGGAACGGCCAACACTGAAGCTTTCTTT
12	.	TRBV28	.	TRBJ1-2	CASTRAQEGYTF	TGTGCCAGCACCCGCGCCCAGGAGGGCTACACCTTC
12	few	TRBV10-2	TRBD1	TRBJ1-2	CASRQGDYGYTF	TGCGCCAGCAGACAGGGGGACTATGGCTACACCTTC
14	.	TRBV4-1	TRBD1	TRBJ1-2	CASNSQGVDYGYTF	TGCGCCAGCAATAGTCAGGGGGTCGACTATGGCTACACCTTC
12	many	TRBV12-3/TRBV12-4	.	TRBJ2-7	CASSLQGYEQYF	TGTGCCAGCAGCCTACAGGGCTACGAGCAGTACTTC
15	.	TRBV6-2/TRBV6-3	.	TRBJ1-1	CASSYSGVLNTEAFF	TGTGCCAGCAGTTATTCGGGGGTTTTGAACACTGAAGCTTTCTTT
14	few	TRBV28	.	TRBJ2-1	CASRPTGGGYEQFF	TGTGCCAGCAGGCCCACCGGGGGCGGGTATGAGCAGTTCTTC
14	few	TRBV12-3/TRBV12-4	.	TRBJ1-5	CASSWRGSNQPQHF	TGTGCCAGCAGTTGGCGGGGGAGCAATCAGCCCCAGCATTTT
14	.	TRBV7-6	TRBD2	TRBJ2-3	CASSPRGDTDTQYF	TGTGCCAGCAGCCCCCGGGGGGACACAGATACGCAGTATTTT
16	.	TRBV3-1	TRBD2	TRBJ2-7	CASSHPPGLGRVEQYF	TGTGCCAGCAGCCATCCCCCGGGACTAGGGAGGGTCGAGCAGTACTTC
15	.	TRBV5-5	TRBD1	TRBJ2-1	CASSSDRGLFGEQFF	TGTGCCAGCAGCTCTGACAGGGGGCTATTTGGTGAGCAGTTCTTC
15	few	TRBV28	TRBD1	TRBJ2-3	CASTRGQGASDTQYF	TGTGCCAGCACCCGAGGACAGGGGGCATCAGATACGCAGTATTTT
13	many	TRBV7-2	.	TRBJ1-1	CASSFSGRTEAFF	TGTGCCAGCAGCTTTTCTGGCAGGACTGAAGCTTTCTTT
13	.	TRBV28	.	TRBJ1-2	CASNAGRDYGYTF	TGTGCCAGCAATGCGGGCAGGGACTATGGCTACACCTTC
13	.	TRBV7-3	TRBD1	TRBJ1-1	CASSDDRDTEAFF	TGTGCCAGCAGCGACGACAGGGACACTGAAGCTTTCTTT
17	.	TRBV7-3	TRBD2	TRBJ2-2	CASSLTMAGDLTGELFF	TGTGCCAGCAGCTTAACGATGGCGGGGGATCTCACCGGGGAGCTGTTTTTT
13	once	TRBV11-1	.	TRBJ2-7	CASSGSYRYEQYF	TGTGCCAGCAGCGGATCCTACCGCTACGAGCAGTACTTC
17	once	TRBV28	TRBD1	TRBJ2-6	CASRGQGDFSGANVLTF	TGTGCCAGCAGGGGACAGGGGGATTTCTCTGGGGCCAACGTCCTGACTTTC
13	.	TRBV28	TRBD1	TRBJ2-7	CASIRDSLNEQYF	TGTGCCAGCATCAGGGACAGCTTAAACGAGCAGTACTTC
15	.	TRBV12-3/TRBV12-4	TRBD1	TRBJ1-5	CASVGGGRGIQPQHF	TGTGCCAGCGTGGGAGGGGGCCGAGGGATTCAGCCCCAGCATTTT
14	.	TRBV10-3	TRBD1	TRBJ2-2	CAIRGQGDTGELFF	TGTGCCATCAGGGGACAGGGGGACACCGGGGAGCTGTTTTTT
14	.	TRBV19	TRBD2	TRBJ2-3	CASQRGTSTDTQYF	TGTGCCAGCCAGCGGGGCACTAGCACAGATACGCAGTATTTT
17	many	TRBV7-2	.	TRBJ1-4	CASSLEATTRTNEKLFF	TGTGCCAGCAGCTTAGAGGCGACAACTAGAACTAATGAAAAACTGTTTTTT